The clone carrying this TCR beta chain was seen ten or more times. CDR1 SQVTM and CDR2 ANQGSEA come from the germline V gene. Trimming cost V 6 bases and J 4 bases; bases outside gene matches: 7. The CDR3 runs 14 residues. Sample time point: patch test 1, 2 weeks after DPC sensitization. Treatment indicated: therapeutic diphenylcyclopropenone sensitization with weekly scalp DPC. This specimen belongs to a study of human T cells and chemical hapten exposure. Across the study: Scalp application of diphenylcyclopropenone was performed weekly in patients across the entire roughly 24-week study. Chiefly female patients presented with alopecia areata, totalis or universalis.

Within the library, unique molecular identifiers were attached to each individual cDNA molecule. Per the original methods: Samples had a median of about 96,000 TCRs, ranging about 20,000 to 750,000. One entry per CDR3 protein, called by TCRdb with MiXCR from the RACE reads. What appears here as the V and J calls and clone size reflects TCRdb's work, not the paper's. This sample has 300,000 to 450,000 distinct CDR3 sequences, with approximately 5% found just once. The starting material was whole blood, obtained in connection with sensitization to the hapten diphenylcyclopropenone (DPC). The clonotype originates from a woman in her forties or fifties with alopecia areata. Some clones in this sample may be carry-over from other donors' samples. The chain joins TRBV29-1 to TRBJ1-5; 9 bases match TRBD1. CDR3 region: CSVGGQGGNQPQHF. As DNA, the CDR3 is TGCAGCGTCGGGGGACAGGGAGGGAATCAGCCCCAGCATTTT.